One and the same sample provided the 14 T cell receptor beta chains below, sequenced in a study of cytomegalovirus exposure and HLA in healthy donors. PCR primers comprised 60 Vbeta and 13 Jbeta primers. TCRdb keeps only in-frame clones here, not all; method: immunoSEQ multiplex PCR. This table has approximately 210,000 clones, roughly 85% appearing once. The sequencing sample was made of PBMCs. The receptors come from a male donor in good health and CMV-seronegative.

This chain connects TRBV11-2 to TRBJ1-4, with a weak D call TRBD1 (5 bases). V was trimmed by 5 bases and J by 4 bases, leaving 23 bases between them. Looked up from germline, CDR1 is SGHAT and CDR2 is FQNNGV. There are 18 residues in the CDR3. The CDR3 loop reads CASSLGLTRVPFNEKLFF. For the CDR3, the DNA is TGTGCCAGCAGCCTCGGGTTGACCAGGGTACCTTTTAATGAAAAACTGTTTTTT. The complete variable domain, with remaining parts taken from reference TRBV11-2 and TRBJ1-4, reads EAGVAQSPRYKIIEKRQSVAFWCNPISGHATLYWYQQILGQGPKLLIQFQNNGVVDDSQLPKDRFSAERLKGVDSTLKIQPAKLEDSAVYLCASSLGLTRVPFNEKLFFGSGTQLSVL.

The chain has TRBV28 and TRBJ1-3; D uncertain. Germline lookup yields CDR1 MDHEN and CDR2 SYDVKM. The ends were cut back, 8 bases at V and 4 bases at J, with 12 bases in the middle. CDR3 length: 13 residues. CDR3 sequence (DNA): TGTGCCAGCCCTTGCGGGCGAGGAAACACCATATATTTT. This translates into CASPCGRGNTIYF.

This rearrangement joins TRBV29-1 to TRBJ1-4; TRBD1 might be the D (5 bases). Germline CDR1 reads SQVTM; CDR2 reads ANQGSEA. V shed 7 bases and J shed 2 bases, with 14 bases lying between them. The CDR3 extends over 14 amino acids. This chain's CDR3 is CSGSGGGTNEKLFF. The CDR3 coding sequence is TGCAGCGGGTCCGGGGGGGGTACTAATGAAAAACTGTTTTTT. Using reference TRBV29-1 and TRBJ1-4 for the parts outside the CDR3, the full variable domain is SAVISQKPSRDICQRGTSLTIQCQVDSQVTMMFWYRQQPGQSLTLIATANQGSEATYESGFVIDKFPISRPNLTFSTLTVSNMSPEDSSIYLCSGSGGGTNEKLFFGSGTQLSVL.

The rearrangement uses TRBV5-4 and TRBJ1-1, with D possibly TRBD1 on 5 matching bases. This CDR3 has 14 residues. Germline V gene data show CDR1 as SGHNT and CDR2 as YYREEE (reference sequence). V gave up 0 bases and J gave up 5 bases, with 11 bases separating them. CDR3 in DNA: TGTGCCAGCAGCTTGGGGGGGGTCACGACTGAAGCTTTCTTT. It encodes CASSLGGVTTEAFF.

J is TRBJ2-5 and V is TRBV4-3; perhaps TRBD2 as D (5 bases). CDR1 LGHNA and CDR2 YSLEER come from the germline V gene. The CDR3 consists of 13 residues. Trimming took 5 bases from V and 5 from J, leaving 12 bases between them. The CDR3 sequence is CASSFRRYETQYF. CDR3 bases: TGCGCCAGCAGCTTCAGGAGGTACGAGACCCAGTACTTC.

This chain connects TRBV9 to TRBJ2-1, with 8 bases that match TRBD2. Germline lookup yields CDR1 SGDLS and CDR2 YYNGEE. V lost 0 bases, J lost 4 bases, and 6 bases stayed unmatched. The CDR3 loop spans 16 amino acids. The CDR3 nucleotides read TGTGCCAGCAGCGTAGTAGCGGGGATTCCTTACAATGAGCAGTTCTTC. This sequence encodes CASSVVAGIPYNEQFF.

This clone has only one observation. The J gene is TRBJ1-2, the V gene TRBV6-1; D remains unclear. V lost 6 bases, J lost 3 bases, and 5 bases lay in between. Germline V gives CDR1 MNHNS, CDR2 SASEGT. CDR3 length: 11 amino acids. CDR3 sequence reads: CASRTDYGYTF. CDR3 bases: TGTGCCAGCAGAACGGACTATGGCTACACCTTC.

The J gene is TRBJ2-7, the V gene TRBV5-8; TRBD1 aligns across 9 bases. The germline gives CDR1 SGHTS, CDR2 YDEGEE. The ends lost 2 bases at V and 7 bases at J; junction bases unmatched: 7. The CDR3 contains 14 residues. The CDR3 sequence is CASSFDRGVGEQYF. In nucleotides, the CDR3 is TGTGCCAGCAGCTTTGACAGGGGGGTAGGTGAGCAGTACTTC.

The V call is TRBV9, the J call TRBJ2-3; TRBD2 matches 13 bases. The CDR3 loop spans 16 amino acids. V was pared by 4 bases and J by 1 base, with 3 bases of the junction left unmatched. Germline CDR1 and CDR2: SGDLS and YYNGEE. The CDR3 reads CASSLTSGGGTDTQYF. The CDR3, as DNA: TGTGCCAGCAGCCTTACTAGCGGGGGGGGCACAGATACGCAGTATTTT.

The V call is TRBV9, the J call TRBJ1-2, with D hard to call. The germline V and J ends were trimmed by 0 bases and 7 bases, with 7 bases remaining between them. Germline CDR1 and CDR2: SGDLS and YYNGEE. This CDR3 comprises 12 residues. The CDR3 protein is CASSVAGFGYTF. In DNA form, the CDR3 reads TGTGCCAGCAGCGTAGCGGGTTTTGGCTACACCTTC. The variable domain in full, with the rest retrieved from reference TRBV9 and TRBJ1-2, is DSGVTQTPKHLITATGQRVTLRCSPRSGDLSVYWYQQSLDQGLQFLIQYYNGEERAKGNILERFSAQQFPDLHSELNLSSLELGDSALYFCASSVAGFGYTFGSGTRLTVV.

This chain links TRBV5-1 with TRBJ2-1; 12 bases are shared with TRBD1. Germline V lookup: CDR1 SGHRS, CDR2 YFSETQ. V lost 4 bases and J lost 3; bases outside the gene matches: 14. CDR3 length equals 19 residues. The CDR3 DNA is TGCGCCAGCAGCGCAGGGACAGGGGGCGGCGGGAGGGTCTACAATGAGCAGTTCTTC. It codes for CASSAGTGGGGRVYNEQFF.

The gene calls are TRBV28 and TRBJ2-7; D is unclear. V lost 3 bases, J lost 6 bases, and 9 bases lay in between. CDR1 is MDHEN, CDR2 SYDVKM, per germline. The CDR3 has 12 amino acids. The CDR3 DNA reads TGTGCCAGCAGTTTGAGTACGAGCGAGCAGTACTTC. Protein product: CASSLSTSEQYF.

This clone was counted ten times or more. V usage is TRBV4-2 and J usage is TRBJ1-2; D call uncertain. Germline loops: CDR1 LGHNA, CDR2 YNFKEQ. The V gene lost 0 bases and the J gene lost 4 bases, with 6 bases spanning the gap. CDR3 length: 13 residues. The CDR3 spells CASSQDLGYGYTF. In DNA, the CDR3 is TGTGCCAGCAGCCAAGATCTAGGCTATGGCTACACCTTC.

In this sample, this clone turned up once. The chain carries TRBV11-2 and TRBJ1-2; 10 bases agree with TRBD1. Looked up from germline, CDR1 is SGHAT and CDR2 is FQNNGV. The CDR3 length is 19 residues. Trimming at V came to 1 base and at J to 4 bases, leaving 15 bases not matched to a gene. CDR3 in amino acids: CASSLVLATGGRRTYGYTF. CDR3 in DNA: TGTGCCAGCAGCTTAGTTTTGGCGACAGGGGGCCGACGAACCTATGGCTACACCTTC.